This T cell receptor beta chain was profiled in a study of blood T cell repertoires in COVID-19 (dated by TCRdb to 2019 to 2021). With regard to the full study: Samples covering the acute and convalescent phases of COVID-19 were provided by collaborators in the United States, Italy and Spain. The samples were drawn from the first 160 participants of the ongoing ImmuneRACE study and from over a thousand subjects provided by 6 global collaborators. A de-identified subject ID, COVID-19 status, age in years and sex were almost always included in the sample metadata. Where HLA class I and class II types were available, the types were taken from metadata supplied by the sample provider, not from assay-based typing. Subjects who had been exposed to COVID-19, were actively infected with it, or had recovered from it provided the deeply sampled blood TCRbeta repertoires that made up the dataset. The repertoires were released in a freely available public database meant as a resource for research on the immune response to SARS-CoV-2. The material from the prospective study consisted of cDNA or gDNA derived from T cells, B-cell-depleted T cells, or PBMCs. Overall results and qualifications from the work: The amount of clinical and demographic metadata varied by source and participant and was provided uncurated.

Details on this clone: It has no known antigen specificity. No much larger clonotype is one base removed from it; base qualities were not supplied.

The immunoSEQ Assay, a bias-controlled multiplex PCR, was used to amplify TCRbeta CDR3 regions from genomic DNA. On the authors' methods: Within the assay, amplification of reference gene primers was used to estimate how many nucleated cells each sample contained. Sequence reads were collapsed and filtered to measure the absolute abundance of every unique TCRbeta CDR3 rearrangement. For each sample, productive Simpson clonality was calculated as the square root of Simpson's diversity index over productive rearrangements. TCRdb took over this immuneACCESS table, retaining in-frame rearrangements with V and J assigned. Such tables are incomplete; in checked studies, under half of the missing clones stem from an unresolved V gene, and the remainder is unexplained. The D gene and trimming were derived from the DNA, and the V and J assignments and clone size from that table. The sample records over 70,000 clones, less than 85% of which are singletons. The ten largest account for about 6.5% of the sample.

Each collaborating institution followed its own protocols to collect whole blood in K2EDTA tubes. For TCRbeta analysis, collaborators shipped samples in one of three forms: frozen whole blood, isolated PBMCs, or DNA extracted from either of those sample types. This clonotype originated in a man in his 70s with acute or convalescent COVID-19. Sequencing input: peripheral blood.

CDR3 protein: CASSLESGTANGYTF. The sequenced DNA is TGTGCCAGCAGCTTAGAATCCGGGACAGCAAATGGCTACACCTTC. Recombination joined TRBV7-9 with TRBJ1-2, with 7 junctional bases fitting TRBD1. Including the terminal cysteine and phenylalanine, the CDR3 comprises 15 residues. Of the read, only the CDR3 DNA is kept; its 45 bases are in frame from base 1. V is trimmed back by 1 base and J by 6 bases, and the junction contains 8 bases that no gene match accounts for. CDR1 and CDR2 are read off the germline V gene (reference sequence) as SEHNR and FQNEAQ.